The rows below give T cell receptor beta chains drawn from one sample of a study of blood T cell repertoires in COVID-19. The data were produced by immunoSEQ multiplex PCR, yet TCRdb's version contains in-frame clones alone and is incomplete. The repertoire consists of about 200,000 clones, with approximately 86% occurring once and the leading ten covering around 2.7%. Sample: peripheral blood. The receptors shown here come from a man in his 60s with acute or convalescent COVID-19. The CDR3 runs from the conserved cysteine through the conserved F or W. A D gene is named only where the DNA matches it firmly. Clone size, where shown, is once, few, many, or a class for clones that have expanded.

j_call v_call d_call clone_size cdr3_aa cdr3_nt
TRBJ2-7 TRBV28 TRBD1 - CASSWTGYEQYF TGTGCCAGCAGCTGGACAGGGTACGAGCAGTACTTC
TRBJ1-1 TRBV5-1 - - CASSTGRVNTEAFF TGCGCCAGCAGTACAGGGCGGGTGAACACTGAAGCTTTCTTT
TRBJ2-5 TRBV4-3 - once CASSQDREAQYF TGCGCCAGCAGCCAAGATCGGGAAGCCCAGTACTTC
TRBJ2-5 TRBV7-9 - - CASSRGGEIETQYF TGTGCCAGCAGCCGAGGGGGGGAGATAGAGACCCAGTACTTC
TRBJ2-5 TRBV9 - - CASSVGGRVQETQYF TGTGCCAGCAGCGTAGGGGGGCGGGTACAAGAGACCCAGTACTTC
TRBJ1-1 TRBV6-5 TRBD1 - CASSYSSGGKNTEAFF TGTGCCAGCAGTTACTCCTCAGGGGGCAAGAACACTGAAGCTTTCTTT
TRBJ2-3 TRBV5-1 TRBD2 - CASSLLVASGGEEDTQYF TGCGCCAGCAGCTTGCTGGTGGCTAGCGGGGGGGAGGAAGATACGCAGTATTTT
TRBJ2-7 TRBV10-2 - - CASSELTRPYAYEQYF TGCGCCAGCAGTGAGTTGACTAGGCCCTACGCCTACGAGCAGTACTTC
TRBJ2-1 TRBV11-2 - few CASRRGGEQFF TGTGCCAGCAGAAGGGGGGGTGAGCAGTTCTTC
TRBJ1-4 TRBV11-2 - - CASSLFRTARGEKLFF TGTGCCAGCAGCTTATTCCGCACAGCCCGCGGGGAAAAACTGTTTTTT
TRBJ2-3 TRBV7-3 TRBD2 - CASSSSGGADTQYF TGTGCCAGCAGCTCCAGCGGGGGGGCGGATACGCAGTATTTT
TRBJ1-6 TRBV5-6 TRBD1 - CASSTTGGGLTPLHF TGTGCCAGCAGCACAACAGGGGGCGGACTTACACCCCTCCACTTT
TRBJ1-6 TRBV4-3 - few CASSQEGAGDSPLHF TGCGCCAGCAGCCAAGAGGGGGCAGGGGATTCACCCCTCCACTTT
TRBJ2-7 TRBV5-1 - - CASSWGLDYEQYF TGCGCCAGCAGCTGGGGACTGGACTACGAGCAGTACTTC
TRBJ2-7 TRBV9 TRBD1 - CASSPRDRPYEQYF TGTGCCAGCAGCCCCCGGGACAGACCCTACGAGCAGTACTTC
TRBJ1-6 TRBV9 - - CASSVGGENSPLHF TGTGCCAGCAGCGTAGGGGGGGAAAATTCACCCCTCCACTTT
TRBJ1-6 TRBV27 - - CASSLSGSYNSPLHF TGTGCCAGCAGTCTTTCAGGGTCTTATAATTCACCCCTCCACTTT
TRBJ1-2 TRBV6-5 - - CASSYLRGSYGYTF TGTGCCAGCAGTTACTTAAGGGGGAGCTATGGCTACACCTTC
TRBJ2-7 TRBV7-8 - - CASSLPGGQGAAYEQYF TGTGCCAGCAGCTTACCCGGGGGGCAGGGGGCGGCCTACGAGCAGTACTTC
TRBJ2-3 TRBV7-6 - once CASSSGGDTQYF TGTGCCAGCAGCTCCGGCGGAGATACGCAGTATTTT
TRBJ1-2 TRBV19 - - CASSTRPGGLNYGYTF TGTGCCAGTAGTACCCGACCCGGGGGGCTTAACTATGGCTACACCTTC
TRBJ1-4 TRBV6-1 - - CASSEVGRGRGEKLFF TGTGCCAGCAGTGAAGTGGGCAGGGGAAGGGGTGAAAAACTGTTTTTT
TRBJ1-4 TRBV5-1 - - CASTPGGARGNNEKLFF TGCGCCAGCACCCCCGGGGGTGCACGGGGAAATAATGAAAAACTGTTTTTT
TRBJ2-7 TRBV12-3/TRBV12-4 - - CASARRDEQYF TGTGCCAGCGCAAGGAGGGACGAGCAGTACTTC
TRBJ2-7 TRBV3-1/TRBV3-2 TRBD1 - CASTATGGREQYF TGTGCCAGCACCGCGACAGGGGGCCGCGAGCAGTACTTC
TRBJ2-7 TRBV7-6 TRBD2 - CASTNQRPGLDSPSYEQYF TGTGCCAGCACCAACCAGAGACCGGGACTAGACTCTCCCTCCTACGAGCAGTACTTC
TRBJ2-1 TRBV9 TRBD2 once CASSSRGEYNEQFF TGTGCCAGCAGCAGCCGGGGGGAGTACAATGAGCAGTTCTTC
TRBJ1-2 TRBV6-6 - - CASSYGGSSNYGYTF TGTGCCAGCAGTTACGGGGGCTCTTCTAACTATGGCTACACCTTC